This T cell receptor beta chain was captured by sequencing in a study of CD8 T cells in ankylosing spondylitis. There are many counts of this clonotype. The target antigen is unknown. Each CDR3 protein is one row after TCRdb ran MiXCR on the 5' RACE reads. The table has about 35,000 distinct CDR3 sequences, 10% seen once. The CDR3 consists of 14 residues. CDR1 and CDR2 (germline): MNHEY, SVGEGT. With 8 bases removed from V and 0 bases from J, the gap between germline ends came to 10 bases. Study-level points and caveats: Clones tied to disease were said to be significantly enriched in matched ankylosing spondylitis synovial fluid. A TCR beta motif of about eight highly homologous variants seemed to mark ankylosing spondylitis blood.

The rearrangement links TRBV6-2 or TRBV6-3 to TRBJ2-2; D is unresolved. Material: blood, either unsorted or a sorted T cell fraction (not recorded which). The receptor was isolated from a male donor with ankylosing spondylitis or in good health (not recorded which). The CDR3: CASLFNANTGELFF. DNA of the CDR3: TGTGCCAGCTTATTCAACGCGAACACCGGGGAGCTGTTTTTT.